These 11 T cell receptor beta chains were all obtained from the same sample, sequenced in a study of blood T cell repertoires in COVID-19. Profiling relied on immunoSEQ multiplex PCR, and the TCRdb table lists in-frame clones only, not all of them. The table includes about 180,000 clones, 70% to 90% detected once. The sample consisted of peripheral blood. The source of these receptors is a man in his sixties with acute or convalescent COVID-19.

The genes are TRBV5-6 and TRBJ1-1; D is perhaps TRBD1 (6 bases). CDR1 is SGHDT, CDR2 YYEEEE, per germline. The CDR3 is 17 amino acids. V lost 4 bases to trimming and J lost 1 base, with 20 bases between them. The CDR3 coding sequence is TGTGCCAGCAGCGATCCATTTCTACAGGGTAGGAACACTGAAGCTTTCTTT. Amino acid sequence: CASSDPFLQGRNTEAFF.

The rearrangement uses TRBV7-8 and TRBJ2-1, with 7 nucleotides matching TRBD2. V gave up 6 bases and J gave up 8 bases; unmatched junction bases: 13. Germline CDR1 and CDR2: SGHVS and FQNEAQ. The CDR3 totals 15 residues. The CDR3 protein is CASSPGTIEYHEQFF. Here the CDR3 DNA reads TGTGCCAGCAGTCCCGGGACTATCGAGTATCATGAGCAGTTCTTC.

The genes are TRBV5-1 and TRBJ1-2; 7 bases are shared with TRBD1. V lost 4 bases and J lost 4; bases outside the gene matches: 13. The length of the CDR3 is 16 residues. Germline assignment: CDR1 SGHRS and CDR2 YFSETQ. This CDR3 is CASSRGPGQETYGYTF. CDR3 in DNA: TGCGCCAGCAGCCGGGGACCAGGACAGGAGACCTATGGCTACACCTTC. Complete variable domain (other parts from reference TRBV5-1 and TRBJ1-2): KAGVTQTPRYLIKTRGQQVTLSCSPISGHRSVSWYQQTPGQGLQFLFEYFSETQRNKGNFPGRFSGRQFSNSRSEMNVSTLELGDSALYLCASSRGPGQETYGYTFGSGTRLTVV.

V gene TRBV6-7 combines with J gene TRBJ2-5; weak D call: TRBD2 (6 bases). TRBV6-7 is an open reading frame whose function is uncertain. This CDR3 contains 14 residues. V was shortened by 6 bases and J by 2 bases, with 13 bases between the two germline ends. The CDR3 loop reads CASSPAEGQETQYF. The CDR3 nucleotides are TGTGCCAGCAGCCCTGCGGAGGGGCAAGAGACCCAGTACTTC.

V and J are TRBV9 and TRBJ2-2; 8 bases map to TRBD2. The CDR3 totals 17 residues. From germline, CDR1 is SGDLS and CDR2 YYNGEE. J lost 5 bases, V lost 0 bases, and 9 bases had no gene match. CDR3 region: CASSVEISGDGTGELFF. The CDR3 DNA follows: TGTGCCAGCAGCGTAGAGATTAGCGGGGACGGAACCGGGGAGCTGTTTTTT.

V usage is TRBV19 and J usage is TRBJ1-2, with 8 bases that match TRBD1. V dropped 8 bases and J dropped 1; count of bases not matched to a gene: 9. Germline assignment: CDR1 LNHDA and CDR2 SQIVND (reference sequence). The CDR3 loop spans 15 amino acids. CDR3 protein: CASRRDRHFNYGYTF. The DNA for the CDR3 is TGTGCCAGTCGCCGGGACAGGCATTTTAACTATGGCTACACCTTC.

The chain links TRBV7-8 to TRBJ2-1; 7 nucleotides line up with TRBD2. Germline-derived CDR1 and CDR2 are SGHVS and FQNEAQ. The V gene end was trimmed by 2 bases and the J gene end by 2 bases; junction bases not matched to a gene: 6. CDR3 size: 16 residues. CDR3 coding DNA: TGTGCCAGCAGCTTAACGGCGGGAGTAGCCTACAATGAGCAGTTCTTC. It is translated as CASSLTAGVAYNEQFF.

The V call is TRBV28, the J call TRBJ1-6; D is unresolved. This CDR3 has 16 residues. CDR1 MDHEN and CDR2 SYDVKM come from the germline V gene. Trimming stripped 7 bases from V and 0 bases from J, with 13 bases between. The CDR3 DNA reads TGTGCCAGCACCCCCCAGGTGGGCTCCTATAATTCACCCCTCCACTTT. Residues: CASTPQVGSYNSPLHF.

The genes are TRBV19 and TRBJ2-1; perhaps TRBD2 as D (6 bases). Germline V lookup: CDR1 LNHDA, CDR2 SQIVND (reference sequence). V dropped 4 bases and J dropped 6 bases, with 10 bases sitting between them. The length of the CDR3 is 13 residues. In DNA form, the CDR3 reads TGTGCCAGTAGTACCCGGGACTCCAATGAGCAGTTCTTC. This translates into CASSTRDSNEQFF.

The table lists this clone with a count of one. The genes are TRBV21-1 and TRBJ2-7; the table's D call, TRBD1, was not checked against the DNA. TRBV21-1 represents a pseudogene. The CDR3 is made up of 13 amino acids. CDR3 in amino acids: CASSNIITYEQYF. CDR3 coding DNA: TGTGCCAGCAGCAATATTATTACATACGAGCAGTACTTC.

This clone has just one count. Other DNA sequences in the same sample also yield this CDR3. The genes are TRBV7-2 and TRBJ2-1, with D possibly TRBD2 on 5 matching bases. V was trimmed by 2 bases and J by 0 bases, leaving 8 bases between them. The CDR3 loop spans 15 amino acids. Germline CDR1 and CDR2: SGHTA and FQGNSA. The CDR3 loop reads CASSLSGSSYNEQFF. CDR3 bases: TGTGCCAGCAGCTTAAGCGGAAGCTCCTACAATGAGCAGTTCTTC.